The rows below give T cell receptor beta chains drawn from one sample of a study of CD8 T cells in Susac syndrome. TCRdb ran MiXCR on the immunoSEQ multiplex PCR reads and lists one entry per CDR3 protein. This table has 150,000 to 200,000 distinct CDR3 sequences, approximately 92% appearing once. The source material was CD4+ T cells from PBMCs. The origin of the receptors is a human donor in good health. Both conserved end residues are part of each CDR3. D genes are given only for firm matches. A clone size is listed for some rows: how often the clone was seen (once, few, many), or a class if it is expanded.

V	size	J	D	CDR3	DNA
TRBV30	NA	TRBJ1-3	NA	CAWNRGVGNTIYF	TGTGCCTGGAATCGGGGTGTGGGAAACACCATATATTTT
TRBV10-2	NA	TRBJ2-5	NA	CASSAAETQYF	TGCGCCAGCAGCGCCGCAGAGACCCAGTACTTC
TRBV20-1	NA	TRBJ2-7	TRBD1	CSARGQGIYEQYF	TGCAGTGCTAGGGGACAGGGAATCTACGAGCAGTACTTC
TRBV7-2	NA	TRBJ2-4	NA	CASSFPNIQYF	TGTGCCAGCAGCTTTCCAAACATTCAGTACTTC
TRBV20-1	NA	TRBJ2-7	NA	CSARYLASYEQYF	TGCAGTGCTAGATACCTAGCGTCCTACGAGCAGTACTTC
TRBV15	NA	TRBJ1-5	TRBD1	CATSRRQGEGQPQHF	TGTGCCACCAGCAGACGACAGGGGGAGGGCCAGCCCCAGCATTTT
TRBV5-1	NA	TRBJ1-6	NA	CASSFDANSPLHF	TGCGCCAGCAGCTTCGACGCTAATTCACCCCTCCACTTT
TRBV3-1	NA	TRBJ2-7	TRBD1	CASSHSGTGLYEQYF	TGTGCCAGCAGCCATAGTGGGACAGGCCTCTACGAGCAGTACTTC
TRBV9	NA	TRBJ1-1	NA	CASSVGGGQMNTEAFF	TGTGCCAGCAGCGTAGGGGGGGGGCAAATGAACACTGAAGCTTTCTTT
TRBV6-5	NA	TRBJ1-4	NA	CASSSTAGNEKLFF	TGTGCCAGCAGTTCGACAGCGGGCAATGAAAAACTGTTTTTT
TRBV19	NA	TRBJ2-4	TRBD1	CASRRTGLNIQYF	TGTGCCAGTAGGAGGACAGGGTTAAACATTCAGTACTTC
TRBV5-1	NA	TRBJ1-4	TRBD1	CASSGTGTGVEKLFF	TGCGCCAGCAGCGGGACCGGGACAGGGGTCGAAAAACTGTTTTTT
TRBV4-1	NA	TRBJ1-2	TRBD1	CASSRRDSPNYGYTF	TGCGCCAGCAGCCGCAGGGACAGCCCTAACTATGGCTACACCTTC
TRBV4-2	few	TRBJ2-7	NA	CASSQDRASYEQYF	TGTGCCAGCAGCCAAGATCGGGCTTCTTACGAGCAGTACTTC
TRBV29-1	NA	TRBJ1-4	TRBD1	CSVEDQAGGEKLFF	TGCAGCGTTGAAGATCAGGCAGGGGGTGAAAAACTGTTTTTT
TRBV7-7	NA	TRBJ2-3	TRBD2	CASSPGTSGVTDTQYF	TGTGCCAGCAGCCCAGGGACTAGCGGGGTAACAGATACGCAGTATTTT
TRBV5-1	NA	TRBJ2-3	TRBD2	CASTLAGTTDTQYF	TGCGCCAGCACACTAGCGGGGACCACAGATACGCAGTATTTT
TRBV5-1	NA	TRBJ2-2	NA	CASSFGGPDTGELFF	TGCGCCAGCAGCTTCGGGGGGCCGGACACCGGGGAGCTGTTTTTT
TRBV2	NA	TRBJ2-2	TRBD2	CASTWTRGNTGELFF	TGTGCCAGCACTTGGACTAGAGGGAACACCGGGGAGCTGTTTTTT
TRBV6-6	NA	TRBJ2-6	NA	CAVGKGGSGANVLTF	TGTGCCGTGGGGAAGGGAGGCTCTGGGGCCAACGTCCTGACTTTC
TRBV20-1	NA	TRBJ1-2	TRBD1	CSAVGTGPSYTF	TGCAGTGCAGTCGGGACAGGGCCTTCCTACACCTTC
TRBV12-3/TRBV12-4	once	TRBJ2-5	TRBD2	CASSVSGVGQETQYF	TGTGCCAGCAGTGTTAGCGGGGTAGGACAAGAGACCCAGTACTTC
TRBV7-8	NA	TRBJ1-5	NA	CASSSGAQGGHNQPQHF	TGTGCCAGCAGCTCAGGGGCTCAGGGAGGGCACAATCAGCCCCAGCATTTT
TRBV29-1	NA	TRBJ2-3	TRBD2	CSVSMLAGEADTQYF	TGCAGCGTTTCCATGCTAGCGGGGGAAGCAGATACGCAGTATTTT
TRBV7-8	once	TRBJ1-1	NA	CASSPTGTTEAFF	TGTGCCAGCAGCCCCACAGGGACCACTGAAGCTTTCTTT
TRBV7-3	NA	TRBJ2-1	TRBD2	CASSPRTSWEQFF	TGTGCCAGCAGCCCTAGGACTAGTTGGGAGCAGTTCTTC
TRBV25-1	NA	TRBJ2-3	NA	CASSDDTATDTQYF	TGTGCCAGCAGTGATGATACAGCCACAGATACGCAGTATTTT
TRBV15	NA	TRBJ1-5	NA	CATSRAPGATNQPQHF	TGTGCCACCTCCCGAGCCCCAGGGGCTACCAATCAGCCCCAGCATTTT
TRBV20-1	NA	TRBJ2-7	NA	CSAREGGRDYEQYF	TGCAGTGCTAGAGAGGGGGGGCGGGACTACGAGCAGTACTTC
TRBV12-3/TRBV12-4	NA	TRBJ1-4	NA	CASTGGLRMEKLFF	TGTGCCAGCACCGGAGGGCTGCGAATGGAAAAACTGTTTTTT
TRBV6-2/TRBV6-3	NA	TRBJ2-2	NA	CASSYSGRAGELFF	TGTGCCAGCAGTTACTCGGGTCGGGCCGGGGAGCTGTTTTTT
TRBV7-9	NA	TRBJ1-4	NA	CASSLALGLSWGGEKLFF	TGTGCCAGCAGCTTAGCGCTTGGCCTCTCGTGGGGTGGAGAAAAACTGTTTTTT
TRBV5-1	NA	TRBJ1-3	NA	CASNPSPNSGNTIYF	TGCGCCAGCAACCCATCACCCAACTCTGGAAACACCATATATTTT
TRBV5-1	NA	TRBJ2-1	NA	CASSPDPNNEQFF	TGCGCCAGCAGCCCGGACCCTAACAATGAGCAGTTCTTC
TRBV6-1	NA	TRBJ1-2	TRBD1	CASRSGQAQLNYGYTF	TGTGCCAGCAGATCCGGACAGGCCCAGCTGAACTATGGCTACACCTTC
TRBV9	NA	TRBJ1-2	NA	CASSSGSRYYTF	TGTGCCAGCAGCTCAGGGTCGCGGTACTACACCTTC
TRBV18	NA	TRBJ2-2	TRBD2	CASSPGLAGAAGELFF	TGTGCCAGCTCACCAGGACTAGCGGGCGCCGCCGGGGAGCTGTTTTTT
TRBV12-3/TRBV12-4	NA	TRBJ1-6	NA	CASSLEGSSPLHF	TGTGCCAGCAGTTTGGAGGGCAGTTCACCCCTCCACTTT
TRBV24-1	once	TRBJ2-2	NA	CATSDRAGRELFF	TGTGCCACCAGTGATAGGGCAGGGCGGGAGCTGTTTTTT
TRBV2	NA	TRBJ2-7	TRBD2	CASRAGTSETYEQYF	TGTGCCAGCAGGGCCGGGACTAGCGAGACCTACGAGCAGTACTTC
TRBV7-3	NA	TRBJ2-5	NA	CASSFTGTETQYF	TGTGCCAGCAGCTTCACGGGGACAGAGACCCAGTACTTC
TRBV13	NA	TRBJ2-4	TRBD2	CASSLLTSGGVAKNIQYF	TGTGCCAGCAGCTTGCTGACTAGCGGGGGGGTAGCCAAAAACATTCAGTACTTC
TRBV5-1	once	TRBJ2-3	TRBD2	CASSGTSGGVFGSDTQYF	TGCGCCAGCAGTGGGACTAGCGGGGGGGTGTTTGGGTCAGATACGCAGTATTTT
TRBV10-3	NA	TRBJ1-1	TRBD1	CAISEPPAGGLGTEAFF	TGTGCCATCAGTGAGCCCCCGGCAGGGGGCCTTGGAACTGAAGCTTTCTTT
TRBV6-5	NA	TRBJ1-4	NA	CASSHDPATNEKLFF	TGTGCCAGCAGTCACGACCCTGCAACTAATGAAAAACTGTTTTTT
TRBV5-4	NA	TRBJ2-5	TRBD2	CASSSVGEAGGETQYF	TGTGCCAGCAGCTCGGTGGGTGAGGCGGGGGGAGAGACCCAGTACTTC
TRBV3-1	NA	TRBJ2-1	NA	CASRYDNEQFF	TGTGCCAGCAGGTACGACAATGAGCAGTTCTTC
TRBV12-3/TRBV12-4	NA	TRBJ2-2	NA	CASSLFGNTGELFF	TGTGCCAGCAGTTTATTTGGGAACACCGGGGAGCTGTTTTTT
TRBV15	NA	TRBJ2-1	NA	CATRRGELDRHNEQFF	TGTGCCACCCGGAGGGGAGAGCTAGATAGGCACAATGAGCAGTTCTTC
TRBV6-1	NA	TRBJ2-3	NA	CASSEASTALDTQYF	TGTGCCAGCAGTGAAGCGTCCACAGCCCTCGATACGCAGTATTTT
TRBV29-1	NA	TRBJ2-5	NA	CSVEGETQYF	TGCAGCGTTGAGGGTGAGACCCAGTACTTC